A selection of T cell receptor beta chains follows, all from one sample in a study of CD8+CD57+ T cells in acquired aplastic anemia. TCRdb processed the reads anew with MiXCR; each CDR3 protein has one entry. The repertoire holds some 190,000 distinct CDR3 sequences, roughly 56% seen once, with 16% in the top ten. Source material: sorted CD4+, CD8+, or CD8+CD57+ T cells (not recorded which) from PBMCs. The origin of the receptors is a human donor in good health, serving as a control. The CDR3 runs from the conserved cysteine through the conserved F or W. The order of the fields is CDR3 DNA, CDR3 protein, D gene, clone size, V gene, J gene. A D gene is named only where the DNA matches it firmly. Where a row states a size, it is once, few, many or the class of an expanded clone; other rows omit it.

cdr3_nt: TGTGCCACCAGCAGAGGGACATCGAAAAACGAGCAGTACTTC
cdr3_aa: CATSRGTSKNEQYF
d_call: NA
clone_size: NA
v_call: TRBV15
j_call: TRBJ2-7

cdr3_nt: TGTGCCAGCGGGGGGCACAAGGAACTAGATACGCAGTATTTT
cdr3_aa: CASGGHKELDTQYF
d_call: NA
clone_size: many
v_call: TRBV2
j_call: TRBJ2-3

cdr3_nt: TGCGCCAGCAGCCAAGGACAGGAGAGCTCCTACGAGCAGTACTTC
cdr3_aa: CASSQGQESSYEQYF
d_call: NA
clone_size: NA
v_call: TRBV4-1
j_call: TRBJ2-7

cdr3_nt: TGCAGCGTTCTGGCAGTTCGAGGGACTGAAGCTTTCTTT
cdr3_aa: CSVLAVRGTEAFF
d_call: NA
clone_size: many
v_call: TRBV29-1
j_call: TRBJ1-1

cdr3_nt: TGTGCCAGCAGCTTACTGGGGACCTCTGGAAACACCATATATTTT
cdr3_aa: CASSLLGTSGNTIYF
d_call: NA
clone_size: many
v_call: TRBV7-9
j_call: TRBJ1-3

cdr3_nt: TGCAGTGCTAGCGTGGATCTGAACACTGAAGCTTTCTTT
cdr3_aa: CSASVDLNTEAFF
d_call: NA
clone_size: NA
v_call: TRBV20-1
j_call: TRBJ1-1

cdr3_nt: TGTGCCAGCAGCACAGGCCAGTACCAAGAGACCCAGTACTTC
cdr3_aa: CASSTGQYQETQYF
d_call: NA
clone_size: many
v_call: TRBV7-2
j_call: TRBJ2-5

cdr3_nt: TGTGCCAGCAGTTTAGACGGTAACTATGGCTACACCTTC
cdr3_aa: CASSLDGNYGYTF
d_call: NA
clone_size: many
v_call: TRBV28
j_call: TRBJ1-2

cdr3_nt: TGTGCCACCAGTGCTGAAAGGGCTAGCGGCACAGATACGCAGTATTTT
cdr3_aa: CATSAERASGTDTQYF
d_call: NA
clone_size: NA
v_call: TRBV24-1
j_call: TRBJ2-3

cdr3_nt: TGCGCCAGCACCTTCACTCGGGAGGGGGAGACCCAGTACTTC
cdr3_aa: CASTFTREGETQYF
d_call: TRBD2
clone_size: few
v_call: TRBV10-1
j_call: TRBJ2-5

cdr3_nt: TGCGCCAGCCAACTAGCGGGGGGCAAAGATACGCAGTATTTT
cdr3_aa: CASQLAGGKDTQYF
d_call: TRBD2
clone_size: NA
v_call: TRBV5-1
j_call: TRBJ2-3

cdr3_nt: TGTGCCAGCTCACCAGCCAGGACCTACAATGAGCAGTTCTTC
cdr3_aa: CASSPARTYNEQFF
d_call: NA
clone_size: NA
v_call: TRBV2
j_call: TRBJ2-1

cdr3_nt: TGTGCCAGCAGCAATAGCGGGGGGGTCACAGATACGCAGTATTTT
cdr3_aa: CASSNSGGVTDTQYF
d_call: NA
clone_size: NA
v_call: TRBV21-1
j_call: TRBJ2-3

cdr3_nt: TGTGCCACCAGTGATCGGACTAGCGTCACAGATACGCAGTATTTT
cdr3_aa: CATSDRTSVTDTQYF
d_call: TRBD2
clone_size: NA
v_call: TRBV24-1
j_call: TRBJ2-3

cdr3_nt: TGCAGTGCTCGGACTAGCGGGGGGGCTCAAGATACGCAGTATTTT
cdr3_aa: CSARTSGGAQDTQYF
d_call: TRBD2
clone_size: NA
v_call: TRBV20-1
j_call: TRBJ2-3

cdr3_nt: TGCAGCGTTGAACGCAGGGGACGGTTACGCAATCAGCCCCAGCATTTT
cdr3_aa: CSVERRGRLRNQPQHF
d_call: NA
clone_size: once
v_call: TRBV29-1
j_call: TRBJ1-5

cdr3_nt: TGTGCCAGCAGTTTAGCCTCGGGACAGGGTAGCGAGCAGTACTTC
cdr3_aa: CASSLASGQGSEQYF
d_call: TRBD1
clone_size: NA
v_call: TRBV7-9
j_call: TRBJ2-7

cdr3_nt: TGTGCCAGCAGTTCATTCACAGGGGGCACTGAAGCTTTCTTT
cdr3_aa: CASSSFTGGTEAFF
d_call: TRBD1
clone_size: few
v_call: TRBV12-3/TRBV12-4
j_call: TRBJ1-1

cdr3_nt: TGTGCCACCAGCAGAGATCGAGGAAGCTACGAGCAGTACTTC
cdr3_aa: CATSRDRGSYEQYF
d_call: NA
clone_size: few
v_call: TRBV15
j_call: TRBJ2-7

cdr3_nt: TGTGCCAGCAGCCGACAGCAAGCTAATGAGCAGTTCTTC
cdr3_aa: CASSRQQANEQFF
d_call: NA
clone_size: NA
v_call: TRBV7-9
j_call: TRBJ2-1

cdr3_nt: TGTGCCAGCAGTTACTCAGGGGGCGTACAGCCCCAGCATTTT
cdr3_aa: CASSYSGGVQPQHF
d_call: TRBD1
clone_size: many
v_call: TRBV6-6
j_call: TRBJ1-5

cdr3_nt: TGTGCCAGCAGCGTAAGGGGGGGCGGGGGGACTGAAGCTTTCTTT
cdr3_aa: CASSVRGGGGTEAFF
d_call: NA
clone_size: NA
v_call: TRBV9
j_call: TRBJ1-1

cdr3_nt: TGTGCCAGCAGCGTAGGGAGGGGATTCACTGAAGCTTTCTTT
cdr3_aa: CASSVGRGFTEAFF
d_call: NA
clone_size: NA
v_call: TRBV9
j_call: TRBJ1-1

cdr3_nt: TGTGCCAGCAGCTTAGCAGTAGCGAACACCGGGGAGCTGTTTTTT
cdr3_aa: CASSLAVANTGELFF
d_call: NA
clone_size: NA
v_call: TRBV7-2
j_call: TRBJ2-2

cdr3_nt: TGTGCCAGCACCCACCCTTCAGGGGGCGCTCCCTACGAGCAGTACTTC
cdr3_aa: CASTHPSGGAPYEQYF
d_call: TRBD1
clone_size: many
v_call: TRBV28
j_call: TRBJ2-7

cdr3_nt: TGCAGTGCTAGAGCCGACGAGCCTCAAGAGACCCAGTACTTC
cdr3_aa: CSARADEPQETQYF
d_call: NA
clone_size: NA
v_call: TRBV20-1
j_call: TRBJ2-5

cdr3_nt: TGTGCCAGCAGCTTAGAGCCAACGGGAGGGCACGAGCAGTACTTC
cdr3_aa: CASSLEPTGGHEQYF
d_call: TRBD2
clone_size: few
v_call: TRBV7-2
j_call: TRBJ2-7

cdr3_nt: TGTGCCAGCAGCTTAGCCCCGGGACAGGGGGCGAGCTATGGCTACACCTTC
cdr3_aa: CASSLAPGQGASYGYTF
d_call: TRBD1
clone_size: NA
v_call: TRBV7-2
j_call: TRBJ1-2

cdr3_nt: TGTGCCAGCAGCCCTCGGAGGGAGGAGACCCAGTACTTC
cdr3_aa: CASSPRREETQYF
d_call: NA
clone_size: NA
v_call: TRBV7-2
j_call: TRBJ2-5

cdr3_nt: TGTGCCACCAGCAGAGCCGGGACAGGGTACAATGAGCAGTTCTTC
cdr3_aa: CATSRAGTGYNEQFF
d_call: TRBD1
clone_size: NA
v_call: TRBV15
j_call: TRBJ2-1

cdr3_nt: TGTGCCAGCAGTGAGGTGGAAATGAACACTGAAGCTTTCTTT
cdr3_aa: CASSEVEMNTEAFF
d_call: NA
clone_size: NA
v_call: TRBV9
j_call: TRBJ1-1

cdr3_nt: TGTGCCAGCAGCTTGCCAGGGAACTATGGCTACACCTTC
cdr3_aa: CASSLPGNYGYTF
d_call: NA
clone_size: NA
v_call: TRBV5-1
j_call: TRBJ1-2

cdr3_nt: TGTGCCAGCCGAGGACAGGGCAGGCAGCCCCAGCATTTT
cdr3_aa: CASRGQGRQPQHF
d_call: TRBD1
clone_size: NA
v_call: TRBV25-1
j_call: TRBJ1-5

cdr3_nt: TGTGCCAGCAGTTTAGAGGCGGGCAGCTCCTACGAGCAGTACTTC
cdr3_aa: CASSLEAGSSYEQYF
d_call: NA
clone_size: many
v_call: TRBV12-3/TRBV12-4
j_call: TRBJ2-7

cdr3_nt: TGTGCCAGCAGCTTATGGACTGCCGAAGCTTTCTTT
cdr3_aa: CASSLWTAEAFF
d_call: NA
clone_size: many
v_call: TRBV7-9
j_call: TRBJ1-1

cdr3_nt: TGCAGTGCTAGTAATCAAGATACGCAGTATTTT
cdr3_aa: CSASNQDTQYF
d_call: NA
clone_size: NA
v_call: TRBV20-1
j_call: TRBJ2-3

cdr3_nt: TGCGCCAGCAGCCAAGGGGGGACAGGGGGCGAGAACATTCAGTACTTC
cdr3_aa: CASSQGGTGGENIQYF
d_call: TRBD1
clone_size: many
v_call: TRBV4-3
j_call: TRBJ2-4

cdr3_nt: TGCAGCCCAATAGCCAAGGACAGCCCATACGAGCAGTACTTC
cdr3_aa: CSPIAKDSPYEQYF
d_call: NA
clone_size: NA
v_call: TRBV20-1
j_call: TRBJ2-7

cdr3_nt: TGTGCCAGCAGTTCGATCAGTAGTCCAGGGTACGGGCAGTACTTC
cdr3_aa: CASSSISSPGYGQYF
d_call: NA
clone_size: NA
v_call: TRBV7-2
j_call: TRBJ2-7